The present entry profiles one TCR beta chain with its context. TCRdb keeps only in-frame clones here, not all; method: immunoSEQ multiplex PCR. The sample consists of tens of thousands of clones, 80% to 95% of them appearing once. This entry belongs to a study of technical replicates of blood from a few donors. The CDR3 runs to 15 residues. The ends were cut back, 4 bases at V and 0 bases at J, with 10 bases in the middle. The germline CDR1 and CDR2 sequences are LGHNA and YNFKEQ. The source material was T cells isolated from PBMCs. The gene calls are TRBV4-2 and TRBJ2-1, with TRBD2 as a possible D gene (5 bases). The source of this sequence is a human donor in good health. Some clones in this sample may be carry-over from other donors' samples. The CDR3 DNA follows: TGTGCCAGCAGCCCGGAGCGGTTCTCCTACAATGAGCAGTTCTTC. It translates to CASSPERFSYNEQFF.